These 11 T cell receptor beta chains share one sample of origin, sequenced in a study of technical replicates of blood from several donors. Sequencing used immunoSEQ multiplex PCR; TCRdb keeps in-frame clones, though not all of them. The sample lists about 100,000 clones, around 95% occurring once. Sequencing input: T cells isolated from PBMCs. Receptors were obtained from a human donor in good health.

The J gene is TRBJ2-5, the V gene TRBV5-1, with TRBD2 matching over 16 bases. Trimming cost V 5 bases and J 0 bases; bases outside gene matches: 10. Per the germline V gene, CDR1 is SGHRS and CDR2 is YFSETQ. The CDR3 is 19 residues long. The CDR3 DNA reads TGCGCCAGCAGTCTCGGGACTAGCGGGGGGGCCCGGTACCAAGAGACCCAGTACTTC. This sequence encodes CASSLGTSGGARYQETQYF.

V usage is TRBV21-1 and J usage is TRBJ1-1; whether TRBD1, the table's D call, matches the DNA was not checked. TRBV21-1 is a pseudogene segment. The CDR3 sequence is 18 residues long. CDR3 sequence reads: CASRVSTGGNLLRTEAFF. The CDR3 DNA reads TGTGCCAGCAGGGTCTCGACAGGGGGAAATCTTCTTCGCACTGAAGCTTTCTTT.

The chain couples TRBV5-4 to TRBJ2-7; TRBD1 matches 8 bases. The CDR3 contains 12 residues. The trim removed 7 bases at V and 5 bases at J, leaving 5 bases unmatched. Germline V lookup: CDR1 SGHNT, CDR2 YYREEE (reference sequence). The CDR3 nucleotides are TGTGCCAGCGCAGGGGGCTCAAACGAGCAGTACTTC. Translation gives CASAGGSNEQYF.

The chain is built from TRBV11-3 and TRBJ2-1; 11 nucleotides align to TRBD2. CDR3 length: 18 amino acids. CDR1 SGHNT and CDR2 YENEEA come from the germline V gene. Germline trimming cut 5 bases from V and 4 bases from J; bases unmatched to any gene: 13. The CDR3 nucleotides read TGTGCCAGCAGCCAATCAGGAAACCGACTAGCGGGGTACAATGAGCAGTTCTTC. This encodes CASSQSGNRLAGYNEQFF.

The J gene is TRBJ2-4, the V gene TRBV10-1; tentative D call: TRBD1 (5 bases). Trimming shortened V by 0 bases and J by 1 base, and 7 bases separated the two germline ends. This CDR3 spans 15 amino acids. Per germline, CDR1 WNHNN and CDR2 SYGVQD (reference sequence). The CDR3 is CASSESPGAKNIQYF. The DNA of the CDR3 is TGCGCCAGCAGTGAGTCGCCAGGGGCCAAAAACATTCAGTACTTC.

The chain carries TRBV29-1 and TRBJ2-7, with D maybe TRBD1 (6 bases). V was trimmed by 0 bases and J by 3 bases, leaving 12 bases between them. CDR3 length equals 14 residues. Per germline, CDR1 SQVTM and CDR2 ANQGSEA. The CDR3: CSVEDRRRGYEQYF. CDR3 sequence (DNA): TGCAGCGTTGAAGACCGCCGCAGGGGCTACGAGCAGTACTTC.

This clone was picked up one time. The V gene is TRBV4-2, the J gene TRBJ2-2, with 15 nucleotides matching TRBD2. Germline V gene data show CDR1 as LGHNA and CDR2 as YNFKEQ. The CDR3 is 16 amino acids. J gave up 7 bases and V 0 bases, and 0 bases lay outside the gene matches. CDR3 in amino acids: CASSQEGLAGGGELFF. The CDR3 nucleotides read TGTGCCAGCAGCCAAGAGGGACTAGCGGGAGGCGGGGAGCTGTTTTTT.

The chain carries TRBV7-9 and TRBJ1-5; 10 bases align to TRBD1. The germline V gene has CDR1 SEHNR and CDR2 FQNEAQ (reference sequence). The V and J ends lost 5 bases and 0 bases, in that order; junction bases with no gene match: 13. The CDR3 spans 19 residues. This CDR3 is CASSIAAGTGDYSNQPQHF. The CDR3 nucleotides read TGTGCCAGCAGCATTGCAGCCGGGACAGGGGACTATAGCAATCAGCCCCAGCATTTT.

Notes on this clone: Mismatch with germline at one junction end may stem from a read error. CDR3 coding DNA: TGTGCTAGCAGCTCATTCAACCACAGGGGGCTGGAGACCCAGTACTTC. It yields the protein CASSSFNHRGLETQYF. This rearrangement joins TRBV7-7 to TRBJ2-5; 9 positions agree with TRBD1. This CDR3 contains 16 residues. Germline loops: CDR1 SSHAT, CDR2 FNYEAQ (reference sequence).

The rearrangement joins TRBV9 to TRBJ1-4, with 11 bases aligning to TRBD1. This CDR3 is 15 amino acids long. Germline CDR1 is SGDLS and CDR2 is YYNGEE. V dropped 3 bases and J dropped 7; count of bases not matched to a gene: 5. The CDR3 region has the DNA TGTGCCAGCAGCGGGTCCGGGACAGGGGGTGAAAAACTGTTTTTT. Its protein is CASSGSGTGGEKLFF.

The V call is TRBV7-9, the J call TRBJ1-5; the D gene is possibly TRBD1 (6 bases). Trimming shortened V by 5 bases and J by 6 bases, and 23 bases separated the two germline ends. This CDR3 comprises 17 residues. From germline, CDR1 is SEHNR and CDR2 FQNEAQ (reference sequence). CDR3 sequence reads: CASSENKGGTRLQPQHF. The CDR3 DNA follows: TGTGCCAGCAGCGAAAATAAGGGGGGGACTCGGCTTCAGCCCCAGCATTTT.